These 30 T cell receptor beta chains came from one sample sequenced in a study of cytomegalovirus exposure and HLA in healthy donors. 13 Jbeta primers and 60 Vbeta primers were used for the PCR. Assay: immunoSEQ multiplex PCR; the TCRdb copy retains only in-frame clones and omits some. The data contain 250,000 to 350,000 clones, approximately 80% of them singletons. The sequencing sample was made of PBMCs. These receptors were collected from a girl aged 2-10 years in good health and CMV-seronegative.

A few counts support this clone. The rearrangement links TRBV6-1 to TRBJ1-1; D not resolved. This CDR3 has 12 amino acids. Between the trimmed V and J ends, which lost 4 bases and 6 bases, there was a span of 9 bases. CDR1 is MNHNS, CDR2 SASEGT, per germline. The CDR3 spells CASSVRGPEAFF. CDR3 bases: TGTGCCAGCAGTGTTCGAGGGCCTGAAGCTTTCTTT.

The chain carries TRBV7-9 and TRBJ2-7; TRBD1 matches 10 bases. The trim removed 7 bases at V and 5 bases at J, leaving 8 bases unmatched. CDR1 SEHNR and CDR2 FQNEAQ come from the germline V gene (reference sequence). This CDR3 comprises 14 residues. CDR3 sequence reads: CASTGGTGADEQYF. DNA for the CDR3: TGTGCCAGCACCGGTGGGACAGGGGCAGACGAGCAGTACTTC.

The chain is built from TRBV2 and TRBJ2-7; TRBD1 matches 10 bases. J was trimmed by 4 bases and V by 10 bases; bases with no gene match: 10. The CDR3 sequence is 14 residues long. The germline V gene encodes CDR1 SNHLY and CDR2 FYNNEI. The chain's CDR3 is CATKGTGDPYEQYF. The CDR3 coding sequence is TGTGCCACCAAAGGGACAGGGGACCCTTACGAGCAGTACTTC.

V is TRBV15 and J is TRBJ2-5; 11 bases fit TRBD2. V shed 5 bases and J 1 base; nucleotides not matched to a gene: 9. CDR1 and CDR2 (germline): LNHNV, YYDKDF (reference sequence). There are 17 residues in the CDR3. Written as DNA, the CDR3 is TGTGCCACCAGCGGATCCGGGACTAGCGGAAGCCAAGAGACCCAGTACTTC. It translates to CATSGSGTSGSQETQYF.

The rearrangement links TRBV9 to TRBJ2-1; D remains ambiguous. V was trimmed by 0 bases and J by 0 bases, leaving 10 bases between them. The CDR3 sequence is 16 residues long. Germline V gene data show CDR1 as SGDLS and CDR2 as YYNGEE. Here the CDR3 DNA reads TGTGCCAGCAGCGTAGCCGCCTTGAGCTCCTACAATGAGCAGTTCTTC. This translates into CASSVAALSSYNEQFF.

The CDR3 DNA follows: TGCGCCAGCAGCTCCCGACAGTATGGCTACACCTTC. It yields the protein CASSSRQYGYTF. The rearrangement links TRBV5-1 to TRBJ1-2; TRBD1 is a possible D gene (5 bases). The CDR3 covers 12 residues. The ends were cut back, 3 bases at V and 5 bases at J, with 8 bases in the middle. Per germline, CDR1 SGHRS and CDR2 YFSETQ.

This chain connects TRBV18 to TRBJ1-5; tentatively, D is TRBD1 (6 bases). The germline gives CDR1 KGHSH, CDR2 LQKENI. The V end was cut by 3 bases, the J end by 3 bases, with 24 bases between. The CDR3 totals 19 residues. In DNA form, the CDR3 reads TGTGCCAGCTCACCCGGCATCTGGCCGGGACACCTATTCAATCAGCCCCAGCATTTT. Translated: CASSPGIWPGHLFNQPQHF.

This rearrangement joins TRBV7-9 to TRBJ2-1; maybe TRBD2 (6 bases). The CDR3 totals 15 residues. Germline CDR1 reads SEHNR; CDR2 reads FQNEAQ (reference sequence). Trimming pared 1 base from V and 4 bases from J, leaving 11 bases between. The CDR3 region has the DNA TGTGCCAGCAGCTTAGTGGAGGGCCCGTACAATGAGCAGTTCTTC. This encodes CASSLVEGPYNEQFF.

The rearrangement links TRBV19 to TRBJ2-2, with D tentatively TRBD2 (5 bases). The CDR3 covers 13 residues. Germline CDR1 is LNHDA and CDR2 is SQIVND (reference sequence). V lost 11 bases, J lost 3 bases, and 13 bases lay in between. CDR3 sequence reads: CAVRPGYTGELFF. In DNA, the CDR3 is TGTGCCGTACGACCGGGGTACACCGGGGAGCTGTTTTTT.

V is TRBV9 and J is TRBJ2-1; D gene unclear. This CDR3 spans 11 amino acids. The germline gives CDR1 SGDLS, CDR2 YYNGEE. Trimming shortened V by 0 bases and J by 10 bases, and 5 bases separated the two germline ends. As DNA, the CDR3 is TGTGCCAGCAGCGTAGAACGGGAGCAGTTCTTC. Its protein is CASSVEREQFF.

The V call is TRBV7-6, the J call TRBJ2-3; 8 bases align to TRBD2. The germline CDR1 and CDR2 sequences are SGHVS and FNYEAQ. The CDR3 spans 16 residues. V shed 4 bases and J 4 bases; nucleotides not matched to a gene: 10. The CDR3 DNA reads as TGTGCCAGCAGCTCCGAGCGGGGGCGGGCCGCAGATACGCAGTATTTT. Translation gives CASSSERGRAADTQYF. The full variable domain, rest sourced from reference TRBV7-6 and TRBJ2-3, is GAGVSQSPRYKVTKRGQDVALRCDPISGHVSLYWYRQALGQGPEFLTYFNYEAQQDKSGLPNDRFSAERPEGSISTLTIQRTEQRDSAMYRCASSSERGRAADTQYFGPGTRLTVL.

The V gene is TRBV18, the J gene TRBJ1-2; D call uncertain. V dropped 4 bases and J dropped 1 base, with 16 bases sitting between them. Germline V gene lookup returns CDR1 KGHSH and CDR2 LQKENI. CDR3 size: 16 residues. CDR3 in amino acids: CASSLTTTRNNYGYTF. The DNA of the CDR3 is TGTGCCAGCTCACTTACTACCACTCGAAATAACTATGGCTACACCTTC.

The rearrangement joins TRBV18 to TRBJ1-5; 9 bases align to TRBD1. The CDR3 sequence is 15 residues long. The germline V gene has CDR1 KGHSH and CDR2 LQKENI. Trimming at V came to 3 bases and at J to 5 bases, leaving 5 bases not matched to a gene. The CDR3 spells CASSPRDRVDQPQHF. The DNA for the CDR3 is TGTGCCAGCTCACCTAGGGACAGGGTGGATCAGCCCCAGCATTTT. Variable domain in full (rest from reference TRBV18 and TRBJ1-5): NAGVMQNPRHLVRRRGQEARLRCSPMKGHSHVYWYRQLPEEGLKFMVYLQKENIIDESGMPKERFSAEFPKEGPSILRIQQVVRGDSAAYFCASSPRDRVDQPQHFGDGTRLSIL.

This clone was observed a few times. The chain is built from TRBV5-8 and TRBJ1-1, with TRBD1 as a possible D gene (5 bases). The germline CDR1 and CDR2 sequences are SGHTS and YDEGEE. Between the trimmed V and J ends, which lost 6 bases and 5 bases, there was a span of 29 bases. CDR3 size: 18 residues. The CDR3 DNA sequence: TGTGCCAGCACGATCCCCAGGGTCCGTCCGAATAAGACGACTGAAGCTTTCTTT. This sequence encodes CASTIPRVRPNKTTEAFF. The full variable domain, in which reference TRBV5-8 and TRBJ1-1 provide the parts outside the CDR3, is EAGVTQSPTHLIKTRGQQATLRCSPISGHTSVYWYQQALGLGLQFLLWYDEGEERNRGNFPPRFSGRQFPNYSSELNVNALELEDSALYLCASTIPRVRPNKTTEAFFGQGTRLTVV.

The CDR3 sequence is CASSLLGGSYEQYF. Here the CDR3 DNA reads TGTGCCAGCAGCTTACTTGGCGGCTCCTACGAGCAGTACTTC. The chain couples TRBV7-6 to TRBJ2-7; D unresolved. The CDR3 covers 14 residues. The germline V and J ends were trimmed by 2 bases and 0 bases, with 8 bases remaining between them. Germline CDR1 is SGHVS and CDR2 is FNYEAQ.

The V gene is TRBV6-6, the J gene TRBJ2-7; D remains ambiguous. This CDR3 region has 14 residues. Deletions cut 5 bases from V and 2 bases from J, with 13 bases between. CDR1 and CDR2 (germline): MNHNY, SVGAGI (reference sequence). The CDR3 protein is CASSPRAKTYEQYF. Here the CDR3 DNA reads TGTGCCAGCAGTCCCCGAGCTAAGACCTACGAGCAGTACTTC.

The V call is TRBV12-5, the J call TRBJ2-5; D might be TRBD2 (6 bases). V was shortened by 6 bases and J by 4 bases, with 6 bases between the two germline ends. Per the germline V gene, CDR1 is LGHNT and CDR2 is FRNRAP. The CDR3 is 11 amino acids. CDR3 in DNA: TGTGCTAGTGGGGGGGGAGAGACCCAGTACTTC. Its translation is CASGGGETQYF. Complete variable domain (other parts from reference TRBV12-5 and TRBJ2-5): DARVTQTPRHKVTEMGQEVTMRCQPILGHNTVFWYRQTMMQGLELLAYFRNRAPLDDSGMPKDRFSAEMPDATLATLKIQPSEPRDSAVYFCASGGGETQYFGPGTRLLVL.

J is TRBJ1-2 and V is TRBV28; maybe TRBD1 (5 bases). Deletions cut 4 bases from V and 4 bases from J, with 19 bases between. There are 16 residues in the CDR3. CDR1 and CDR2 (germline): MDHEN, SYDVKM. The CDR3 region is CASSYPGGGSGYGYTF. CDR3 coding DNA: TGTGCCAGCAGTTACCCCGGGGGGGGTTCGGGCTATGGCTACACCTTC.

The V and J genes are TRBV4-1 and TRBJ2-1, with 11 nucleotides matching TRBD2. The junction had 11 bases not matched to a gene; V was cut back by 1 base and J by 6 bases. CDR3 size: 18 residues. Germline CDR1 reads MGHRA; CDR2 reads YSYEKL. The CDR3 DNA follows: TGCGCCAGCAGCCAAGTAGCGGGGGGGCTCTCGCCTGGCAATGAGCAGTTCTTC. This sequence encodes CASSQVAGGLSPGNEQFF.

V and J are TRBV5-1 and TRBJ2-5, with 7 bases that match TRBD2. Germline loops: CDR1 SGHRS, CDR2 YFSETQ. Trimming took 6 bases from V and 2 from J; bases not matched to a gene: 7. The CDR3 is 14 residues long. CDR3 amino acids: CASTTASGQETQYF. The CDR3 nucleotides read TGCGCCAGCACGACGGCTAGCGGACAAGAGACCCAGTACTTC.

Regarding this clone: The junction departs from germline at one end; a sequencing error may be responsible. The chain is built from TRBV7-9 and TRBJ2-3; D possibly corresponds to TRBD2 (5 bases). The CDR3 runs to 13 residues. Germline V gene sequence: CDR1 SEHNR, CDR2 FQNEAQ (reference sequence). The CDR3 region is CASSVSSIDTQYF. For the CDR3, the DNA is TGTGCCAGCAGCGTATCTAGCATAGATACGCAGTATTTT. The full variable domain, in which reference TRBV7-9 and TRBJ2-3 provide the parts outside the CDR3, is DTGVSQNPRHKITKRGQNVTFRCDPISEHNRLYWYRQTLGQGPEFLTYFQNEAQLEKSRLLSDRFSAERPKGSFSTLEIQRTEQGDSAMYLCASSVSSIDTQYFGPGTRLTVL.

The rearrangement links TRBV7-9 to TRBJ1-3; D is uncertain. Germline CDR1 is SEHNR and CDR2 is FQNEAQ (reference sequence). The V gene lost 6 bases and the J gene lost 6 bases, with 12 bases spanning the gap. The length of the CDR3 is 13 residues. CDR3 in amino acids: CASRKGSSNTIYF. The CDR3 DNA reads as TGTGCCAGCAGGAAAGGGAGTTCAAACACCATATATTTT.

This clone was found once. The J gene is TRBJ1-4, the V gene TRBV25-1; 7 positions match TRBD1. V trimming: 7 bases; J trimming: 8 bases; junction bases outside the gene matches: 7. The germline CDR1 and CDR2 sequences are MGHDK and SYGVNS. CDR3 length equals 13 residues. CDR3 sequence (DNA): TGTGCCAGCACCAGGGGGGATGGGGAAAAACTGTTTTTT. It is translated as CASTRGDGEKLFF. Complete variable domain (other parts from reference TRBV25-1 and TRBJ1-4): EADIYQTPRYLVIGTGKKITLECSQTMGHDKMYWYQQDPGMELHLIHYSYGVNSTEKGDLSSESTVSRIRTEHFPLTLESARPSHTSQYLCASTRGDGEKLFFGSGTQLSVL.

This clone showed up just once. The chain is built from TRBV7-6 and TRBJ2-5, with D tentatively TRBD2 (6 bases). With 5 bases removed from V and 2 bases from J, the gap between germline ends came to 15 bases. Germline-derived CDR1 and CDR2 are SGHVS and FNYEAQ. The CDR3 consists of 15 residues. The CDR3 loop reads CASSPLRREQETQYF. The CDR3 DNA follows: TGTGCCAGCAGCCCCCTAAGGCGGGAACAAGAGACCCAGTACTTC.

Only one count was recorded for this clone. The chain is built from TRBV18 and TRBJ1-4; no reliable D call. The CDR3 totals 16 residues. Germline CDR1 and CDR2: KGHSH and LQKENI. Trimming removed 2 bases from V and 8 bases from J, with 18 bases in between. The CDR3 loop reads CASSPSRGKGEEKLFF. The CDR3 region has the DNA TGTGCCAGCTCACCAAGTCGGGGAAAAGGTGAAGAAAAACTGTTTTTT.

The chain couples TRBV28 to TRBJ1-2; 12 bases are a match to TRBD1. V dropped 5 bases and J dropped 4; count of bases not matched to a gene: 11. The length of the CDR3 is 17 residues. The germline gives CDR1 MDHEN, CDR2 SYDVKM. The CDR3 protein is CASSGQPGQGAGYGYTF. The CDR3 DNA follows: TGTGCCAGCAGTGGTCAGCCGGGACAGGGGGCCGGCTATGGCTACACCTTC.

This chain links TRBV27 with TRBJ1-1; unclear D gene. CDR1 is MNHEY, CDR2 SMNVEV, per germline (reference sequence). The CDR3 is made up of 12 amino acids. The ends were cut back, 6 bases at V and 7 bases at J, with 12 bases in the middle. CDR3 sequence: CASSSRTREAFF. CDR3 nucleotide sequence: TGTGCCAGCAGCTCCAGGACTCGTGAAGCTTTCTTT.

The rearrangement links TRBV7-9 to TRBJ2-7; D is perhaps TRBD1 (5 bases). CDR3 length: 15 amino acids. The V gene lost 4 bases and the J gene lost 3 bases, with 16 bases spanning the gap. Germline V gene lookup returns CDR1 SEHNR and CDR2 FQNEAQ (reference sequence). The CDR3 is CASSSPRVDFYEQYF. Written as DNA, the CDR3 is TGTGCCAGCAGCTCCCCCAGGGTAGACTTCTACGAGCAGTACTTC.

In this sample, this clone turned up once. The chain joins TRBV6-1 to TRBJ1-5, with 10 bases that match TRBD1. The CDR3 extends over 15 amino acids. J gave up 3 bases and V 6 bases, and 5 bases lay outside the gene matches. Looked up from germline, CDR1 is MNHNS and CDR2 is SASEGT. The CDR3 nucleotides are TGTGCCAGCAGGACGGACAGGGGGAACAATCAGCCCCAGCATTTT. Its protein is CASRTDRGNNQPQHF.

V usage is TRBV6-6 and J usage is TRBJ2-1, with D perhaps matching TRBD2 (5 bases). CDR3 length: 15 amino acids. Germline loops: CDR1 MNHNY, CDR2 SVGAGI (reference sequence). V shed 6 bases and J shed 4 bases, with 16 bases lying between them. The CDR3 loop reads CASRPRGGPYNEQFF. The CDR3 DNA follows: TGTGCCAGCAGGCCTAGAGGAGGCCCATACAATGAGCAGTTCTTC.